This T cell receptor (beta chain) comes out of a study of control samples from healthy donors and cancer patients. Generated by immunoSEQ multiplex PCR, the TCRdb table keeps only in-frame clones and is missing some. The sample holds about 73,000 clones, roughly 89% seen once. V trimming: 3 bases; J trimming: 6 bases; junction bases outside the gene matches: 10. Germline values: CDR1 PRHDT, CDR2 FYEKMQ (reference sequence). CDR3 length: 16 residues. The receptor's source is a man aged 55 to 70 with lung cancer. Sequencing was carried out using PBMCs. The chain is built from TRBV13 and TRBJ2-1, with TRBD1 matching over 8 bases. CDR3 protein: CASSLAGTGYSNEQFF. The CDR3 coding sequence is TGTGCCAGCAGCTTGGCCGGGACAGGTTATAGCAATGAGCAGTTCTTC.